This is a list of T cell receptor beta chains from one sample in a study of graft-versus-host responses after intestinal transplantation. Antigen specificity for these receptors is unknown. TCRdb's table, derived via immunoSEQ multiplex PCR, lists solely in-frame clones and lacks some. The data contain around 97,000 clones, 85% to 95% of them singletons. The sample consisted of unstimulated CD8+ T cells sorted from spleen or lymph node cells, taken before intestinal transplant. These receptors were collected from a human donor who received an intestinal transplant. Each CDR3 is given with its conserved first and last residue. A D gene is named only where the DNA matches it firmly. Expanded clones are given a class, and other clones once, few, many or no size at all.

CDR3aa: CASSISAQSGKTYGYTF
CDR3nt: TGTGCCAGCAGCATCTCGGCGCAATCTGGAAAGACCTATGGCTACACCTTC
abundance: -
v_gene: TRBV14
j_gene: TRBJ1-2
d_gene: -

CDR3aa: CASSIGEETNEKLFF
CDR3nt: TGTGCCAGTAGTATAGGGGAGGAAACTAATGAAAAACTGTTTTTT
abundance: -
v_gene: TRBV19
j_gene: TRBJ1-4
d_gene: -

CDR3aa: CASSLLGTGELFF
CDR3nt: TGTGCCAGCAGTTTATTAGGGACCGGGGAGCTGTTTTTT
abundance: -
v_gene: TRBV27
j_gene: TRBJ2-2
d_gene: -

CDR3aa: CASSLIGGGTPDTQYF
CDR3nt: TGTGCCAGCAGCTTGATCGGCGGGGGGACCCCAGATACGCAGTATTTT
abundance: -
v_gene: TRBV5-4
j_gene: TRBJ2-3
d_gene: TRBD2

CDR3aa: CASSLRSSFLSGANVLTF
CDR3nt: TGTGCCAGCAGCTTAAGGTCGAGCTTCCTCTCTGGGGCCAACGTCCTGACTTTC
abundance: -
v_gene: TRBV7-9
j_gene: TRBJ2-6
d_gene: -

CDR3aa: CASRDRARYEQYF
CDR3nt: TGTGCCAGCAGGGACAGGGCCCGCTACGAGCAGTACTTC
abundance: -
v_gene: TRBV28
j_gene: TRBJ2-7
d_gene: TRBD1

CDR3aa: CASSLSPQSSSPETQYF
CDR3nt: TGTGCCAGCAGTTTATCCCCCCAATCTAGCTCCCCAGAGACCCAGTACTTC
abundance: -
v_gene: TRBV27
j_gene: TRBJ2-5
d_gene: -

CDR3aa: CSVEAIEETQYF
CDR3nt: TGCAGCGTTGAGGCTATAGAAGAGACCCAGTACTTC
abundance: -
v_gene: TRBV29-1
j_gene: TRBJ2-5
d_gene: -

CDR3aa: CASSPRMVNTEAFF
CDR3nt: TGTGCCAGCAGCCCAAGAATGGTGAACACTGAAGCTTTCTTT
abundance: -
v_gene: TRBV6-5
j_gene: TRBJ1-1
d_gene: -

CDR3aa: CASSVAPSGSSNYGYTF
CDR3nt: TGTGCCAGCAGCGTAGCCCCGTCGGGCAGTTCGAACTATGGCTACACCTTC
abundance: -
v_gene: TRBV9
j_gene: TRBJ1-2
d_gene: -

CDR3aa: CASSAAGGTDTQYF
CDR3nt: TGTGCCAGCAGCGCCGCGGGGGGCACAGATACGCAGTATTTT
abundance: -
v_gene: TRBV11-2
j_gene: TRBJ2-3
d_gene: TRBD2

CDR3aa: CASSLGTSGYADTQYF
CDR3nt: TGTGCCAGCAGCTTAGGGACTAGCGGGTACGCAGATACGCAGTATTTT
abundance: -
v_gene: TRBV7-3
j_gene: TRBJ2-3
d_gene: TRBD2

CDR3aa: CASSRGATQYF
CDR3nt: TGTGCCAGCAGTAGAGGGGCTACGCAGTATTTT
abundance: -
v_gene: TRBV6-1
j_gene: TRBJ2-3
d_gene: -

CDR3aa: CSVGLAGIEQYF
CDR3nt: TGCAGCGTCGGACTAGCGGGGATCGAGCAGTACTTC
abundance: -
v_gene: TRBV29-1
j_gene: TRBJ2-7
d_gene: TRBD2

CDR3aa: CASATELKAYEQYF
CDR3nt: TGTGCCAGCGCGACGGAACTAAAAGCCTACGAGCAGTACTTC
abundance: -
v_gene: TRBV27
j_gene: TRBJ2-7
d_gene: -

CDR3aa: CASSLIQLYEQYF
CDR3nt: TGTGCCAGCAGCTTAATCCAGCTTTACGAGCAGTACTTC
abundance: -
v_gene: TRBV7-9
j_gene: TRBJ2-7
d_gene: -

CDR3aa: CASSIDPGNDYGYTF
CDR3nt: TGTGCCAGTAGTATAGATCCGGGCAACGACTATGGCTACACCTTC
abundance: -
v_gene: TRBV19
j_gene: TRBJ1-2
d_gene: -

CDR3aa: CASSQGEWTALNTEAFF
CDR3nt: TGCGCCAGCAGCCAAGGGGAGTGGACAGCACTAAACACTGAAGCTTTCTTT
abundance: -
v_gene: TRBV4-1
j_gene: TRBJ1-1
d_gene: -

CDR3aa: CASSFGTSGSLDTQYF
CDR3nt: TGTGCCAGCAGTTTCGGGACTAGCGGGAGCTTGGATACGCAGTATTTT
abundance: -
v_gene: TRBV5-6
j_gene: TRBJ2-3
d_gene: TRBD2

CDR3aa: CASSGAGTGAFNEQFF
CDR3nt: TGTGCCAGCAGCGGGGCGGGGACAGGGGCGTTCAATGAGCAGTTCTTC
abundance: -
v_gene: TRBV9
j_gene: TRBJ2-1
d_gene: TRBD1

CDR3aa: CASTPTGDGGWEKLFF
CDR3nt: TGCGCCAGTACCCCAACCGGGGACGGAGGTTGGGAAAAACTGTTTTTT
abundance: -
v_gene: TRBV5-1
j_gene: TRBJ1-4
d_gene: -

CDR3aa: CASSLETGTGISGELFF
CDR3nt: TGTGCCAGCAGCCTGGAAACCGGGACAGGGATTTCCGGGGAGCTGTTTTTT
abundance: -
v_gene: TRBV27
j_gene: TRBJ2-2
d_gene: TRBD1

CDR3aa: CASSPAPGDTQYF
CDR3nt: TGTGCCAGCAGCCCGGCCCCGGGGGATACGCAGTATTTT
abundance: once
v_gene: TRBV7-7
j_gene: TRBJ2-3
d_gene: -

CDR3aa: CASSVGGATEAFF
CDR3nt: TGTGCCAGCAGCGTAGGAGGGGCCACTGAAGCTTTCTTT
abundance: -
v_gene: TRBV9
j_gene: TRBJ1-1
d_gene: -

CDR3aa: CASGDGSNLYEQYF
CDR3nt: TGCGCCAGCGGGGACGGATCAAACCTTTACGAGCAGTACTTC
abundance: -
v_gene: TRBV10-2
j_gene: TRBJ2-7
d_gene: -

CDR3aa: CASSSTGNEQFF
CDR3nt: TGTGCCAGCTCCTCGACAGGGAATGAGCAGTTCTTC
abundance: -
v_gene: TRBV18
j_gene: TRBJ2-1
d_gene: TRBD1

CDR3aa: CASGNRDRLSYEQYF
CDR3nt: TGTGCCAGCGGGAACCGGGACAGGCTGAGCTACGAGCAGTACTTC
abundance: -
v_gene: TRBV28
j_gene: TRBJ2-7
d_gene: TRBD1

CDR3aa: CASSVSEEGPFF
CDR3nt: TGTGCCAGCAGCGTATCAGAGGAGGGCCCTTTCTTT
abundance: -
v_gene: TRBV9
j_gene: TRBJ1-1
d_gene: -

CDR3aa: CASSLWRTSRFEQYF
CDR3nt: TGTGCCAGCAGCTTGTGGAGGACTAGCCGGTTCGAGCAGTACTTC
abundance: once
v_gene: TRBV5-6
j_gene: TRBJ2-7
d_gene: TRBD2

CDR3aa: CASSKQGGVGTDTQYF
CDR3nt: TGTGCCAGCAGCAAACAGGGAGGAGTAGGCACAGATACGCAGTATTTT
abundance: -
v_gene: TRBV27
j_gene: TRBJ2-3
d_gene: -

CDR3aa: CASSKTGGPENEQYF
CDR3nt: TGTGCCAGCAGCAAGACAGGGGGCCCTGAGAACGAGCAGTACTTC
abundance: -
v_gene: TRBV9
j_gene: TRBJ2-7
d_gene: TRBD1

CDR3aa: CASSLPGVAGNTIYF
CDR3nt: TGTGCCAGTAGTCTCCCAGGGGTCGCTGGAAACACCATATATTTT
abundance: -
v_gene: TRBV19
j_gene: TRBJ1-3
d_gene: -

CDR3aa: CATGGLVTSGDTDTQYF
CDR3nt: TGTGCCACAGGGGGATTGGTGACTAGCGGCGACACAGATACGCAGTATTTT
abundance: -
v_gene: TRBV28
j_gene: TRBJ2-3
d_gene: TRBD2